The clone carrying this T cell receptor beta chain was observed a few times. Its antigen remains unknown. These data come from a study of beta chain features in type 1 diabetes. Study outcomes and limitations: VDJ junctions from patients with type 1 diabetes contained fewer insertions and more deletions. Shorter TCRB CDR3s, moderately but significantly so, were found in Type 1 diabetes patients in all four CD4+ subsets.

Germline loops: CDR1 SEHNR, CDR2 FQNEAQ (reference sequence). Trimming stripped 5 bases from V and 3 bases from J, with 13 bases between. CDR3 size: 15 residues. The entirety of the isolated RNA underwent reverse transcription, so expressed TCRB transcripts were sequenced. Assay used: immunoSEQ multiplex PCR; TCRdb lists only in-frame clones, some missing. Of 130,000 to 150,000 clones in the sample, approximately 13% are singletons; the top ten hold less than 1.5%. The source of this sequence is a man aged 18 to 30 with type 1 diabetes. Sample: central memory CD4+ T cells from blood. The rearrangement joins TRBV7-9 to TRBJ2-2; D tentatively reads TRBD1 or TRBD2 (5 bases each). The DNA of the CDR3 is TGTGCCAGCAGCCTCCGGGACGTCGACACCGGGGAGCTGTTTTTT. This codes for CASSLRDVDTGELFF.